Each of the 10 T cell receptor beta chains below was sequenced from the same sample in a study of blood T cells in healthy people across ages. Primed by a sample-barcoded 5' primer and a J-beta primer mix, a second PCR proceeded for about 6 to 12 cycles. TCRdb redid the calling of the 5' RACE reads with MiXCR, one entry per CDR3 protein. The sample lists some 710,000 distinct CDR3 sequences; around a fifth were seen once. The specimen was blood. Receptors were obtained from a man aged 70-80 years in good health.

The chain combines TRBV20-1 with TRBJ2-1; perhaps TRBD2 as D (6 bases). The CDR3 spans 16 residues. The germline V gene has CDR1 DFQATT and CDR2 SNEGSKA (reference sequence). V lost 0 bases, J lost 1 base, and 13 bases lay in between. For the CDR3, the DNA is TGCAGTGCTAGAGATTCCGGGCTAGCGTCCTACAATGAGCAGTTCTTC. Its translation: CSARDSGLASYNEQFF.

This clonotype turned up a few times. The rearrangement links TRBV20-1 to TRBJ2-5; 13 bases are shared with TRBD2. TRBJ2-1 matches the DNA end more closely, so the J call is doubtful. The CDR3 covers 13 residues. Germline CDR1 reads DFQATT; CDR2 reads SNEGSKA (reference sequence). CDR3 amino acids: CSARTSGSGGQFF. CDR3 DNA: TGCAGTGCCCGGACTAGCGGGAGTGGAGGGCAGTTCTTC.

The rearrangement joins TRBV7-2 to TRBJ1-1; D perhaps matches TRBD1 (5 bases). This CDR3 contains 16 residues. V lost 5 bases and J 5 bases, leaving 21 bases between the germline ends. Germline-derived CDR1 and CDR2 are SGHTA and FQGNSA. The CDR3 region has the DNA TGTGCCAGCAGCCCCAGTGGGACCACTCCTGGGACTGAAGCTTTCTTT. Encoded protein: CASSPSGTTPGTEAFF.

This clonotype has just a few counts. This chain joins TRBV5-1 and TRBJ1-1, with 8 bases that match TRBD1. Germline loops: CDR1 SGHRS, CDR2 YFSETQ. The CDR3 loop spans 16 amino acids. The V gene end was trimmed by 4 bases and the J gene end by 4 bases; junction bases not matched to a gene: 12. The CDR3 DNA reads as TGCGCCAGCAGCCCAGGGGGCGAGTACTTCCGCACTGAAGCTTTCTTT. Translation gives CASSPGGEYFRTEAFF.

This clonotype has only a few counts. This chain uses TRBV19 with TRBJ1-1; D uncertain. CDR3 length: 12 amino acids. V gave up 4 bases and J gave up 4 bases, with 7 bases separating them. CDR1 and CDR2 from the germline V gene are LNHDA and SQIVND (reference sequence). The CDR3 DNA sequence: TGTGCCAGTAGTACGACACGCACTGAAGCTTTCTTT. Amino acid sequence: CASSTTRTEAFF. Full variable domain (remainder filled in from reference TRBV19 and TRBJ1-1): DGGITQSPKYLFRKEGQNVTLSCEQNLNHDAMYWYRQDPGQGLRLIYYSQIVNDFQKGDIAEGYSVSREKKESFPLTVTSAQKNPTAFYLCASSTTRTEAFFGQGTRLTVV.

The chain's CDR3 is CASSDRTGVDTQYF. CDR3 in DNA: TGTGCCAGCAGCGATCGGACCGGGGTAGATACGCAGTATTTT. The chain carries TRBV5-5 and TRBJ2-3; D might be TRBD2 (5 bases). CDR1 and CDR2 (germline): SGHKS, YYEKEE (reference sequence). The CDR3 totals 14 residues. Trimming pared 4 bases from V and 5 bases from J, leaving 14 bases between.

This clonotype came up a few times. The chain is built from TRBV29-1 and TRBJ2-3; TRBD2 matches 9 bases. CDR1 and CDR2 from the germline V gene are SQVTM and ANQGSEA. The CDR3 has 13 residues. J was trimmed by 9 bases and V by 5 bases; bases with no gene match: 9. The CDR3 region is CSVPGGRANTQYF. The CDR3 region has the DNA TGCAGCGTTCCCGGCGGGAGGGCCAACACGCAGTATTTT.

This chain connects TRBV7-9 to TRBJ1-1; 8 bases map to TRBD1. CDR3 length equals 15 residues. The V gene's germline CDR1 is SEHNR and CDR2 FQNEAQ (reference sequence). Trimming removed 0 bases from V and 6 bases from J; junction bases left unmatched: 6. For the CDR3, the DNA is TGTGCCAGCAGCTTAGCCGACAGGGGAGGTCCTGAAGCTTTCTTT. As protein: CASSLADRGGPEAFF. Based on the CDR3 plus reference TRBV7-9 and TRBJ1-1, the full variable domain is DTGVSQNPRHKITKRGQNVTFRCDPISEHNRLYWYRQTLGQGPEFLTYFQNEAQLEKSRLLSDRFSAERPKGSFSTLEIQRTEQGDSAMYLCASSLADRGGPEAFFGQGTRLTVV.

With regard to this clonotype: A much larger clone differs from this one at a single base, so this may be a read error. The chain joins TRBV20-1 to TRBJ2-5; D gene ambiguous. CDR1 is DFQATT, CDR2 SNEGSKA, per germline (reference sequence). The CDR3 covers 13 residues. V lost 5 bases to trimming and J lost 5 bases, with 15 bases between them. The CDR3 loop reads CSALRGSRETQYF. CDR3 nucleotides: TGCAGTGCTCTCAGAGGCAGTCGCGAGACCCAGTACTTC.

This clonotype has a handful of counts. V gene TRBV7-2 combines with J gene TRBJ2-3; D might be TRBD1 or TRBD2, each matching 5 bases. Trimming left V 6 bases short and J 1 base short, with 14 bases between. The CDR3 covers 15 residues. CDR1 is SGHTA, CDR2 FQGNSA, per germline. CDR3 amino acids: CASRSGRVGTDTQYF. The CDR3 DNA reads TGTGCCAGCAGGTCAGGGAGAGTCGGCACAGATACGCAGTATTTT.